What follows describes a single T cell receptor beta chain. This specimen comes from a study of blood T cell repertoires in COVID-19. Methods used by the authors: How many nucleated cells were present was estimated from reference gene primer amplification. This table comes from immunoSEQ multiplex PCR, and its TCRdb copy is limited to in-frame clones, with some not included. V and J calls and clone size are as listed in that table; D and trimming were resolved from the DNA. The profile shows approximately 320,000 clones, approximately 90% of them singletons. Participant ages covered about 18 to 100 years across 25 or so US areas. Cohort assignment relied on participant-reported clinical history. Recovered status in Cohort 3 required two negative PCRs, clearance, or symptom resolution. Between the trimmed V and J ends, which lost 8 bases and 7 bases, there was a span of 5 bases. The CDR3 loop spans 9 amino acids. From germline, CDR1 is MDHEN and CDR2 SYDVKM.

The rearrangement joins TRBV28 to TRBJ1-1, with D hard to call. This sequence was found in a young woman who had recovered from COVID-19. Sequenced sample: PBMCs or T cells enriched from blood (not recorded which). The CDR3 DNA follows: TGTGCCAGCGGCCATGAAGCTTTCTTT. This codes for CASGHEAFF.